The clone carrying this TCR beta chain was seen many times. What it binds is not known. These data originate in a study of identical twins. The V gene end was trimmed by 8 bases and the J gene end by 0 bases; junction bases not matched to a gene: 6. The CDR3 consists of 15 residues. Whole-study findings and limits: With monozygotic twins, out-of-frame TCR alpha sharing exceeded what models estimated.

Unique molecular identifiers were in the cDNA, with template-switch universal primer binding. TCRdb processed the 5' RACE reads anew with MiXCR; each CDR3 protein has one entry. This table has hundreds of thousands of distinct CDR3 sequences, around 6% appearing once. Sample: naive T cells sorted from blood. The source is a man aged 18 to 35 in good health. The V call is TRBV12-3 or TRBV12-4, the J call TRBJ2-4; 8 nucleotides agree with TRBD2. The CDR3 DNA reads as TGTGCCAGCCTAACTAGCGGCTTAGCCAAAAACATTCAGTACTTC. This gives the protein CASLTSGLAKNIQYF.